The clone carrying this TCR beta chain was seen at least ten times. What it recognizes is unknown. A quantitative 5'-RACE method, one with molecular barcodes, was used to make TCR beta libraries. TCRdb reprocessed the 5' RACE reads with MiXCR, giving one entry per CDR3 protein. The sample lists roughly 130,000 distinct CDR3 sequences; about 6.4% were seen once. This sample was taken from a study of CD8 T cells in ankylosing spondylitis. Study-wide findings and caveats: Some motif variants had been reported before (in reactive arthritis synovial fluid and blood). According to the report, clones linked to the disease were significantly enriched in matched synovial fluid samples taken from ankylosing spondylitis patients. What seemed typical of ankylosing spondylitis blood was a TCR beta motif built from fewer than ten highly homologous variants.

The receptor was derived from a male donor with ankylosing spondylitis or in good health (not recorded which). Sequencing input: blood, either unsorted or a sorted T cell fraction (not recorded which).

The CDR3 reads CSALGLAGLPSYEQYF. The CDR3 region has the DNA TGCAGTGCCCTGGGACTAGCGGGACTACCATCCTACGAGCAGTACTTC. The genes are TRBV20-1 and TRBJ2-7, with 13 nucleotides matching TRBD2. Per germline, CDR1 DFQATT and CDR2 SNEGSKA (reference sequence). Trimming cost V 6 bases and J 1 base; bases outside gene matches: 9. The CDR3 has 16 amino acids.